This T cell receptor beta chain emerged from a study of blood T cell repertoires in COVID-19. As for the study in general: T cells, B-cell-depleted T cells, or PBMCs provided the cDNA or gDNA that served as material.

This clone has a handful of counts. Per the original data handling: Estimated nucleated cell counts came from reference gene primer amplification. The data were produced by immunoSEQ multiplex PCR, yet TCRdb's version contains in-frame clones alone and is incomplete. V and J calls plus clone size are reproduced from that table; the DNA served to infer D and trimming. This sample has about 120,000 clones, with roughly three quarters found just once. V shed 5 bases and J 3 bases; nucleotides not matched to a gene: 5. Germline V gives CDR1 MNHEY, CDR2 SVGAGI. CDR3 length: 14 amino acids. Sequencing was carried out using peripheral blood. The genes are TRBV6-5 and TRBJ2-7, with 9 bases aligning to TRBD2. This clonotype originated in a human donor in a cohort sampled during active COVID-19. The CDR3 loop reads CASSPAGGLYEQYF. The DNA for the CDR3 is TGTGCCAGCAGTCCAGCGGGGGGACTCTACGAGCAGTACTTC.